Following are 9 T cell receptor beta chains from one sample sequenced in a study of T cell responses to AZD1222 COVID-19 vaccine. TCRdb keeps only in-frame clones here, not all; method: immunoSEQ multiplex PCR. The data contain 100,000 to 150,000 clones, around 84% of them seen just once; the ten biggest clones take up around 12%. Material: peripheral blood, obtained on day 0 of AZD1222 vaccination. The receptors stem from an adult in good health.

The rearrangement uses TRBV21-1 and TRBJ1-4. TRBV21-1 is given as a pseudogene. The CDR3 contains 12 residues. CDR3 region: CASSKLRPVWVF. In nucleotides, the CDR3 is TGTGCCAGCAGCAAACTCCGGCCAGTTTGGGTTTTT.

This clone was observed a few times. V is TRBV2 and J is TRBJ1-4; 8 bases agree with TRBD1. CDR1 and CDR2 (germline): SNHLY, FYNNEI. This CDR3 region has 15 residues. J was trimmed by 0 bases and V by 3 bases; bases with no gene match: 0. The CDR3 region is CASSETGATNEKLFF. CDR3 sequence (DNA): TGTGCCAGCAGTGAGACAGGGGCAACTAATGAAAAACTGTTTTTT.

The chain recombines TRBV9 with TRBJ2-1; 8 nucleotides agree with TRBD2. From germline, CDR1 is SGDLS and CDR2 YYNGEE. J lost 8 bases, V lost 0 bases, and 13 bases had no gene match. This CDR3 contains 17 residues. The CDR3 loop is CASSVEWGREGPHEQFF. CDR3 sequence (DNA): TGTGCCAGCAGCGTAGAATGGGGACGGGAGGGCCCTCATGAGCAGTTCTTC.

This chain uses TRBV7-9 with TRBJ2-1; the match to TRBD1 covers 9 bases. Trimming cost V 4 bases and J 7 bases; bases outside gene matches: 2. Germline V gene lookup returns CDR1 SEHNR and CDR2 FQNEAQ (reference sequence). This CDR3 has 13 amino acids. CDR3 protein: CASSSGTGNEQFF. The CDR3 bases are TGTGCCAGCAGCTCCGGGACAGGGAATGAGCAGTTCTTC.

CDR3 in amino acids: CATSRDGGEKYF. The CDR3 DNA follows: TGTGCCACCAGCAGAGATGGGGGGGAGAAGTACTTC. The chain has TRBV15 and TRBJ2-7; 7 bases match TRBD2. Germline V gives CDR1 LNHNV, CDR2 YYDKDF (reference sequence). This CDR3 spans 12 amino acids. J gave up 11 bases and V 0 bases, and 4 bases lay outside the gene matches.

V usage is TRBV5-1 and J usage is TRBJ2-7; D not resolved. Germline values: CDR1 SGHRS, CDR2 YFSETQ. The CDR3 consists of 15 residues. V was shortened by 0 bases and J by 7 bases, with 17 bases between the two germline ends. In DNA form, the CDR3 reads TGCGCCAGCAGCTTGGAGCCCCAGCCTAGGGTAGAGCAGTACTTC. Residues: CASSLEPQPRVEQYF.

The chain recombines TRBV7-9 with TRBJ1-2; 10 nucleotides align to TRBD1. Germline CDR1 SEHNR, CDR2 FQNEAQ (reference sequence). V shed 5 bases, J shed 3 bases, and the junction held 3 bases outside the gene matches. The CDR3 has 14 amino acids. The CDR3 here is CASSRQGADYGYTF. CDR3 in DNA: TGTGCCAGCAGCCGACAGGGGGCGGACTATGGCTACACCTTC. The whole variable domain, remainder taken from reference TRBV7-9 and TRBJ1-2, is DTGVSQNPRHKITKRGQNVTFRCDPISEHNRLYWYRQTLGQGPEFLTYFQNEAQLEKSRLLSDRFSAERPKGSFSTLEIQRTEQGDSAMYLCASSRQGADYGYTFGSGTRLTVV.

The chain has TRBV5-5 and TRBJ2-2, with unresolved D. This CDR3 region has 15 residues. Trimming removed 4 bases from V and 1 base from J, with 11 bases in between. The germline V gene encodes CDR1 SGHKS and CDR2 YYEKEE (reference sequence). This CDR3 reads CASSPGPQNTGELFF. CDR3 sequence (DNA): TGTGCCAGCAGCCCTGGACCCCAGAACACCGGGGAGCTGTTTTTT.

This clone was counted only a few times. J is TRBJ1-5 and V is TRBV3-1 (or the pseudogene TRBV3-2), with TRBD1 identical over 11 bases. This CDR3 spans 15 amino acids. The J segment lost 6 bases and the V segment lost 4 bases, leaving 5 bases of the junction unmatched. Germline V CDR1 and CDR2: LGHDT, YNNKEL (reference sequence). CDR3: CASSPGTGGFQPQHF. Here the CDR3 DNA reads TGTGCCAGCAGCCCCGGGACAGGGGGTTTTCAGCCCCAGCATTTT.